This T cell receptor beta chain comes out of a study of human T cells and chemical hapten exposure. Study-wide background: DPC at 0.01% went onto the upper back in patch tests, read at 6 days.

This clonotype has only a few counts. What it binds is unknown. From the RACE reads, TCRdb called clonotypes with MiXCR, one entry per CDR3 protein. The repertoire includes tens of thousands of distinct CDR3 sequences, 8.5% of them detected once, and roughly 3.8% sits in the top ten. Germline lookup yields CDR1 KGHDR and CDR2 SFDVKD. The CDR3 has 15 amino acids. Trimming took 4 bases from V and 6 from J, leaving 15 bases between them. General observations from the study: The study found expanded TCRs formed significantly more large CDR3 similarity clusters than controls.

Time point reported: patch test 2, 6 weeks after DPC sensitization. Specified treatment: therapeutic diphenylcyclopropenone sensitization with weekly scalp DPC. This specimen was whole blood, taken in connection with sensitization to the hapten diphenylcyclopropenone (DPC). The receptor comes from a woman aged 50 to 60 with alopecia areata. Some clones in this sample may be carry-over from other donors' samples. The chain uses TRBV24-1 and TRBJ2-1; D possibly corresponds to TRBD2 (6 bases). CDR3 sequence: CATSETGRGFNEQFF. DNA for the CDR3: TGTGCCACCAGTGAGACGGGCCGGGGGTTCAATGAGCAGTTCTTC.